The 4 T cell receptor beta chains below come from one sample, sequenced in a study of T-cell reconstitution after alpha-beta-depleted transplantation in children. A library of TCRbeta sequences, prepared with unique molecular identifiers, was generated. One entry per CDR3 protein results from TCRdb running MiXCR on the PCR reads. The sample lists about 460,000 distinct CDR3 sequences, approximately 10% occurring once. The sample was PBMCs, taken before TCRalphabeta/CD19-depleted stem cell transplant. The receptors stem from a child aged 2 to 15 with inherited bone marrow failure, due to receive a stem cell transplant.

This clonotype was picked up many times. The J gene is TRBJ2-1, the V gene TRBV9, with TRBD1 matching over 9 bases. The CDR3 length is 15 residues. Trimming at V came to 3 bases and at J to 7 bases, leaving 8 bases not matched to a gene. The germline V gene has CDR1 SGDLS and CDR2 YYNGEE. The CDR3 coding sequence is TGTGCCAGCAGCGGGGAAGGGACAGGGTATAATGAGCAGTTCTTC. Translation gives CASSGEGTGYNEQFF.

This clonotype was observed many times. The chain links TRBV28 to TRBJ1-4, with 9 bases aligning to TRBD1. CDR3 length equals 15 residues. Germline CDR1 and CDR2: MDHEN and SYDVKM. The trim removed 6 bases at V and 14 bases at J, leaving 16 bases unmatched. The CDR3 loop is CASRDPGQGLKGLFF. The CDR3 nucleotides are TGTGCCAGCAGGGACCCGGGACAGGGCCTGAAAGGGCTGTTTTTT.

This chain joins TRBV11-2 and TRBJ2-7; TRBD1 agrees at 10 bases. Trimming at V came to 3 bases and at J to 3 bases, leaving 11 bases not matched to a gene. The CDR3 is 17 residues long. Germline values: CDR1 SGHAT, CDR2 FQNNGV. This CDR3 reads CASSFGSGTGDLYEQYF. In nucleotides, the CDR3 is TGTGCCAGCAGCTTCGGGTCTGGGACAGGGGACCTCTACGAGCAGTACTTC.

This clonotype has ten or more counts. In DNA form, the CDR3 reads TGTGCCAGCAGCTTAGTAGGGCGACAGGGGCAAGAGACCCAGTACTTC. This gives the protein CASSLVGRQGQETQYF. The chain uses TRBV7-8 and TRBJ2-5, with 8 bases that match TRBD1. Looked up from germline, CDR1 is SGHVS and CDR2 is FQNEAQ. The CDR3 runs to 16 residues. The ends lost 1 base at V and 2 bases at J; junction bases unmatched: 6.